Reported below is one T cell receptor beta chain. The data originate from a study of blood T cell repertoires in COVID-19. Authors' methods: Reference gene primer amplification yielded estimated nucleated cell counts. TCRdb's table, derived via immunoSEQ multiplex PCR, lists solely in-frame clones and lacks some. V and J calls and clone size are given by that table; D and trimming were obtained from the DNA. The sample lists some 150,000 clones; around 83% were seen once. Participant reports of clinical history set cohort assignment. CDR1 is MNHEY, CDR2 SVGAGI, per germline. The trim removed 2 bases at V and 6 bases at J, leaving 4 bases unmatched. The CDR3 consists of 14 residues.

The source of this sequence is a woman in her 50s who had been exposed to COVID-19. Sequencing input: PBMCs or T cells enriched from blood (not recorded which). The chain links TRBV6-5 to TRBJ2-7; 10 bases match TRBD2. The CDR3 DNA follows: TGTGCCAGCAGTTACGGAGCTAGCGGGAGCGAGCAGTACTTC. Translation gives CASSYGASGSEQYF.